The T cell receptor (beta chain) under discussion was sequenced for a study of blood T cell repertoires in COVID-19 (dated by TCRdb to about 2020). Some background on the complete study: Collaborator samples came from the United States, Italy and Spain and covered acute and convalescent phases of COVID-19. The material from the prospective study consisted of cDNA or gDNA derived from T cells, B-cell-depleted T cells, or PBMCs. The dataset comprised deeply sampled blood TCRbeta repertoires from subjects exposed to, actively infected with, or recovered from COVID-19. A freely available public database, intended as a resource for researchers studying the immune response to SARS-CoV-2, is where the repertoires were released. Samples came from the ongoing ImmuneRACE study (first 160 participants) plus 1,254 subjects from 6 global collaborators. Nearly every sample came with metadata listing a de-identified subject ID, COVID-19 status, age in years and sex. Where available, HLA class I and class II types were obtained from metadata supplied by the sample provider rather than from assay-based typing. Findings and caveats that apply to the study as a whole: How much clinical and demographic metadata was included differed by source and by participant, and the metadata was provided uncurated.

This clone is regarded as medium-sized (0.01 to 0.1%). Its target antigen remains unknown. Per-nucleotide qualities are absent, and no much larger clonotype sits a single base away. V lost 5 bases and J lost 9 bases; the stretch between them is 23 bases long. CDR1 MNHEY and CDR2 SVGEGT were looked up in the germline V gene. There are 16 amino acids in the CDR3, from cysteine to phenylalanine inclusive. Of the read, only the CDR3 DNA is kept; its 48 bases are in frame from base 1. TCRbeta CDR3 regions were amplified from genomic DNA using the immunoSEQ Assay, a bias-controlled multiplex PCR. From the authors' description of their analysis: The number of nucleated cells in each sample was estimated from the amplification of reference gene primers within the assay. To quantify the absolute abundance of each unique TCRbeta CDR3 rearrangement, sequence reads were collapsed and filtered. For each sample, productive Simpson clonality was calculated as the square root of Simpson's diversity index across productive rearrangements. TCRdb provides this immuneACCESS table in a form limited to in-frame rearrangements. Some clones are lacking; in checked studies, under half of them reflect an unresolved V gene, and why the rest are absent is not known. V and J calls and clone size come straight from that table; D and trimming were deduced from the DNA. Across this sample there are some 69,000 clones, with nearly 85% seen only once. The ten largest clones add up to roughly 2% of the sample.

Each collaborating institution followed its own protocols to collect whole blood in K2EDTA tubes. For TCRbeta analysis, collaborator samples were shipped as frozen whole blood, as isolated PBMCs, or as DNA extracted from either sample type. Input material: peripheral blood. The receptor was isolated from a woman between 55 and 75 years old with acute or convalescent COVID-19. The chain is made from TRBV6-2 or TRBV6-3 and TRBJ1-5, with a tentative D gene TRBD1 over 6 matching bases. The sequenced DNA: TGTGCCAGCAGTCCCGACTCGATTACAGGGACCCGGCCCCAGCATTTT. Translated, this is CASSPDSITGTRPQHF.